A single sample is the source of the 8 T cell receptor beta chains below, sequenced in a study of Ad26.COV2.S vaccination and SARS-CoV-2 variants. Using immunoSEQ multiplex PCR, the repertoire was profiled, and TCRdb retains in-frame clones only, with some absent. The sample yields more than 300,000 clones, 85% to 90% seen once. The treatment here: around 19 received Ad26.COV2.S at low or high dose, single or two shots; about 5 received placebo; per-sample allocation not given. All samples were drawn on day 63, counting from the first vaccine or placebo injection. The material sequenced was peripheral blood, taken in a trial of Ad26.COV2.S vaccine versus placebo. These receptor sequences come from a person between 18 and 60 years old who received the Ad26.COV2.S COVID-19 vaccine or a placebo.

This chain joins TRBV12-3 or TRBV12-4 and TRBJ1-1, with D unresolved. Trimming stripped 4 bases from V and 4 bases from J, with 10 bases between. CDR3 length equals 13 residues. The CDR3 coding sequence is TGTGCCAGCAGTTCCCCTGGGATCACTGAAGCTTTCTTT. Its protein product is CASSSPGITEAFF.

This clone occurred a few times. V gene TRBV5-4 combines with J gene TRBJ2-7; D ambiguous. Germline V gene data show CDR1 as SGHNT and CDR2 as YYREEE (reference sequence). The V end was cut by 2 bases, the J end by 0 bases, with 9 bases between. This CDR3 spans 14 amino acids. The CDR3 nucleotides are TGTGCCAGCAGCTTACCCGCAGACTCCTACGAGCAGTACTTC. Protein sequence: CASSLPADSYEQYF.

The chain recombines TRBV7-2 with TRBJ1-2, with 7 bases that match TRBD1. Germline V lookup: CDR1 SGHTA, CDR2 FQGNSA. Germline trimming cut 5 bases from V and 8 bases from J; bases unmatched to any gene: 17. The CDR3 contains 16 residues. Here the CDR3 DNA reads TGTGCCAGCAGCCCCTCCGTGACAGGGCTTCTCGGGGGCTACACCTTC. It yields the protein CASSPSVTGLLGGYTF.

The chain combines TRBV27 with TRBJ2-2, with D perhaps TRBD1 (6 bases). CDR1 and CDR2 from the germline V gene are MNHEY and SMNVEV (reference sequence). V lost 5 bases, J lost 0 bases, and 16 bases lay in between. CDR3 length equals 17 residues. CDR3 loop: CASSIQQGAANTGELFF. CDR3 coding DNA: TGTGCCAGCAGTATACAACAGGGTGCCGCGAACACCGGGGAGCTGTTTTTT.

J is TRBJ1-4 and V is TRBV18; D may be TRBD1 (5 bases). V was cut by 3 bases and J by 3 bases, with 11 bases left in between. Germline CDR1 and CDR2: KGHSH and LQKENI. The CDR3 has 15 amino acids. In DNA form, the CDR3 reads TGTGCCAGCTCACCTTCGACAGATCCTAATGAAAAACTGTTTTTT. This sequence encodes CASSPSTDPNEKLFF.

The genes are TRBV12-3 or TRBV12-4 and TRBJ2-7; D might be TRBD1 (6 bases). The CDR3 contains 13 residues. V was cut by 2 bases and J by 2 bases, with 7 bases left in between. The CDR3 is CASSLKGAYEQYF. DNA of the CDR3: TGTGCCAGCAGTTTAAAGGGGGCCTACGAGCAGTACTTC.

V is TRBV28 and J is TRBJ2-3; 10 bases align to TRBD2. The V and J ends lost 7 bases and 5 bases, in that order; junction bases with no gene match: 6. Germline V gene lookup returns CDR1 MDHEN and CDR2 SYDVKM. This CDR3 has 14 amino acids. CDR3 coding DNA: TGTGCCAGCACCGGACTAGCGGTCCAAGATACGCAGTATTTT. Protein: CASTGLAVQDTQYF. Combining the CDR3 with reference TRBV28 and TRBJ2-3 gives the whole variable domain DVKVTQSSRYLVKRTGEKVFLECVQDMDHENMFWYRQDPGLGLRLIYFSYDVKMKEKGDIPEGYSVSREKKERFSLILESASTNQTSMYLCASTGLAVQDTQYFGPGTRLTVL.

The chain links TRBV4-1 to TRBJ2-7, with 7 bases aligning to TRBD1. After removal of 0 bases from V and 0 bases from J, the junction contained 5 bases not matched to a gene. This CDR3 is 16 amino acids long. Germline CDR1 and CDR2: MGHRA and YSYEKL. The CDR3 here is CASSQDSDRRSYEQYF. The CDR3 DNA follows: TGCGCCAGCAGCCAAGACTCGGACAGGCGCTCCTACGAGCAGTACTTC.